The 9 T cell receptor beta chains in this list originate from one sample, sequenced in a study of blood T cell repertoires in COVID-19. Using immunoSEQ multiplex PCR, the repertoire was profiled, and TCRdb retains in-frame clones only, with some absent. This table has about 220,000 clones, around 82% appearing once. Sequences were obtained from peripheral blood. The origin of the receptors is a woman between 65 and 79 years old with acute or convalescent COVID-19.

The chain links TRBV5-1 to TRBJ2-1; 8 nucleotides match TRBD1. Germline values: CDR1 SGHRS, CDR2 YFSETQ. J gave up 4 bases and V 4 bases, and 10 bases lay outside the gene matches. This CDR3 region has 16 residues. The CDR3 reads CASSSYSGTGYNEQFF. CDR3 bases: TGCGCCAGCAGCAGTTACTCCGGGACAGGATACAATGAGCAGTTCTTC.

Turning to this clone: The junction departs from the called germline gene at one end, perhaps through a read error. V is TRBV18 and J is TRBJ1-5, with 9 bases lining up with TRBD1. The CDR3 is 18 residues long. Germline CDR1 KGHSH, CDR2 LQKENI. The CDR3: CASSQRDRGKYSDQPQHF. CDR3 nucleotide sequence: TGTGCCAGCTCCCAGCGAGACAGGGGGAAATATAGCGATCAGCCCCAGCATTTT. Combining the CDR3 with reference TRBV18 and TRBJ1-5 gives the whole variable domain NAGVMQNPRHLVRRRGQEARLRCSPMKGHSHVYWYRQLPEEGLKFMVYLQKENIIDESGMPKERFSAEFPKEGPSILRIQQVVRGDSAAYFCASSQRDRGKYSDQPQHFGDGTRLSIL.

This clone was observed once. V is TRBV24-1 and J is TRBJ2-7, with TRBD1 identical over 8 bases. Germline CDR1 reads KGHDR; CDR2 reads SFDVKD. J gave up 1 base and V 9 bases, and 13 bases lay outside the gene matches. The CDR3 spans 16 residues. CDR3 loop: CATAGQGKLGSYEQYF. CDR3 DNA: TGTGCCACCGCCGGACAGGGAAAGTTAGGATCCTACGAGCAGTACTTC.

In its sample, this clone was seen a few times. This CDR3 is CASTAGMDTEAFF. The CDR3 region has the DNA TGTGCCAGCACTGCGGGGATGGACACTGAAGCTTTCTTT. The genes are TRBV6-5 and TRBJ1-1; no clear D. The CDR3 contains 13 residues. Germline assignment: CDR1 MNHEY and CDR2 SVGAGI. Deletions cut 7 bases from V and 3 bases from J, with 12 bases between.

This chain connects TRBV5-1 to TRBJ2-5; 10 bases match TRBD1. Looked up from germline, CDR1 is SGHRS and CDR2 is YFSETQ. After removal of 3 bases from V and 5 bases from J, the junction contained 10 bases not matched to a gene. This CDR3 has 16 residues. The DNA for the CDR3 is TGCGCCAGCAGCTCCTCTCCGGGACAGGGGTTGGAGACCCAGTACTTC. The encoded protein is CASSSSPGQGLETQYF.

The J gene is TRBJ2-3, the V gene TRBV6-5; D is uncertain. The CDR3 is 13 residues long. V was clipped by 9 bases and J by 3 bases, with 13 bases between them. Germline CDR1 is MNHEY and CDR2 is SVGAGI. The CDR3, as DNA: TGTGCCAGTACGAGACTGGAAACAGATACGCAGTATTTT. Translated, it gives CASTRLETDTQYF.

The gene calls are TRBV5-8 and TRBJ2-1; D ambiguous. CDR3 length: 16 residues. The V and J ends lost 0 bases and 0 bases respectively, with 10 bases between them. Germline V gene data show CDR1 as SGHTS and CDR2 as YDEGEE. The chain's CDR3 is CASSLDAMSSYNEQFF. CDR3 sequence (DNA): TGTGCCAGCAGCTTGGACGCGATGAGCTCCTACAATGAGCAGTTCTTC.

CDR3 amino acids: CASSVLTSTDTQYF. CDR3 coding DNA: TGTGCCAGCAGCGTTTTAACTAGCACAGATACGCAGTATTTT. This chain links TRBV7-2 with TRBJ2-3, with no clear D. This CDR3 is 14 amino acids long. V was shortened by 5 bases and J by 0 bases, with 9 bases between the two germline ends. The germline CDR1 and CDR2 sequences are SGHTA and FQGNSA.

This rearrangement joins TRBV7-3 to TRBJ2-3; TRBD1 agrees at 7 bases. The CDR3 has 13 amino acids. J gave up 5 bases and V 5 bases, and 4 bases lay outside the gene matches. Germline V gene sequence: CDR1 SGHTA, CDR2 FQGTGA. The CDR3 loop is CASSPQGIDTQYF. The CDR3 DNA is TGTGCCAGCAGCCCACAGGGGATAGATACGCAGTATTTT.